These 14 T cell receptor beta chains came from one sample sequenced in a study of metastatic and nonmetastatic thyroid tumors. TCRdb re-analyzed the PCR reads using MiXCR. The table records 30,000 to 40,000 clones, 25% to 35% of them present only once. Every patient was untreated before thyroid surgery. Sequencing was performed on blood. All receptors derive from a female donor with papillary thyroid cancer or a benign thyroid nodule (not recorded which). Some clones in this sample may be carry-over from other donors' samples.

This clone was detected many times. The V call is TRBV27, the J call TRBJ1-2; the D is unclear. The CDR3 spans 13 residues. The V gene's germline CDR1 is MNHEY and CDR2 SMNVEV (reference sequence). Trimming took 5 bases from V and 7 from J, leaving 14 bases between them. Here the CDR3 DNA reads TGTGCCAGCAGTCCTCTCTCCGAGTCTGGCTACACCTTC. It is translated as CASSPLSESGYTF.

This clone was found many times. At one end, the junction sequence differs from germline, possibly due to a read error. CDR3 sequence: CASSLNREVNF. The CDR3 bases are TGTGCCAGCAGCTTGAACAGGGAGGTTAACTTT. This chain links TRBV5-4 with TRBJ1-1; possibly TRBD1 for D (6 bases). The CDR3 has 11 amino acids. CDR1 SGHNT and CDR2 YYREEE come from the germline V gene (reference sequence).

This clone was seen a few times. The V gene is TRBV6-1, the J gene TRBJ2-1; the match to TRBD1 covers 9 bases. V was pared by 6 bases and J by 9 bases, with 15 bases of the junction left unmatched. Germline values: CDR1 MNHNS, CDR2 SASEGT. The CDR3 is made up of 16 amino acids. The DNA for the CDR3 is TGTGCCAGCAGCCGGAGCGCCGGGACAGGGCTTCTTGAGCAGTTCTTC. It yields the protein CASSRSAGTGLLEQFF.

To note about this clone: Given the absence of the conserved phenylalanine or tryptophan at the CDR3 end, a read error is likely. The DNA is omitted, as the CDR3 cannot be located on it reliably, and the CDR3 follows TCRdb's listing. The rearrangement links TRBV6-1 to TRBJ1-4; the DNA was not used to check the table's D call, TRBD1. CDR1 and CDR2 (germline): MNHNS, SASEGT. The length of the CDR3 is 14 amino acids, counting both ends. The CDR3 region is CAVGQGSGDEKPFC.

This clone turned up a few times. The chain carries TRBV4-2 and TRBJ2-7; possible D gene TRBD2, 7 bases. The V and J ends lost 4 bases and 2 bases respectively, with 12 bases between them. The CDR3 has 14 amino acids. Germline CDR1 LGHNA, CDR2 YNFKEQ. The CDR3 nucleotides read TGTGCCAGCAGCCCCGAGGGGGGGCCCTACGAGCAGTACTTC. It is translated as CASSPEGGPYEQYF.

This clone was seen a few times. CDR3 DNA: TGCAGTGCGTCGCCTGACAGGGCCGAGCAGTACTTC. It yields the protein CSASPDRAEQYF. The V and J genes are TRBV20-1 and TRBJ2-7, with 7 bases identical to TRBD1. The length of the CDR3 is 12 residues. In germline, CDR1 is DFQATT, CDR2 SNEGSKA (reference sequence). The V and J ends lost 6 bases and 6 bases, in that order; junction bases with no gene match: 8.

This clone was found many times. The rearrangement joins TRBV10-1 to TRBJ2-1, with D unresolved. Trimming removed 4 bases from V and 4 bases from J, with 11 bases in between. CDR3 size: 14 residues. Germline-derived CDR1 and CDR2 are WNHNN and SYGVQD (reference sequence). The CDR3 DNA follows: TGCGCCAGCAGTGGGGCCAAAACTTACAATGAGCAGTTCTTC. Encoded protein: CASSGAKTYNEQFF.

This clone showed up just a few times. The chain couples TRBV19 to TRBJ2-7; 7 bases agree with TRBD1. V lost 4 bases to trimming and J lost 2 bases; unmatched junction nucleotides: 5. The CDR3 is made up of 14 amino acids. Germline loops: CDR1 LNHDA, CDR2 SQIVND (reference sequence). The CDR3 DNA sequence: TGTGCCAGTAGTAAAGGGGGCTCAACCTACGAGCAGTACTTC. It encodes CASSKGGSTYEQYF.

This clone occurred many times. The chain joins TRBV6-2 or TRBV6-3 to TRBJ2-1; D is ambiguous. The germline gives CDR1 MNHEY, CDR2 SVGEGT. V was shortened by 4 bases and J by 6 bases, with 16 bases between the two germline ends. CDR3 length equals 15 residues. CDR3 DNA: TGTGCCAGCAGTTCCATGGCCCTAAACTCCAATGAGCAGTTCTTC. It specifies CASSSMALNSNEQFF.

By frequency in the sample, this clone is medium-sized. CDR3 sequence: CASSLGGYETYEQYF. The CDR3 DNA reads TGCGCCAGCAGCTTGGGGGGCTACGAGACCTACGAGCAGTACTTC. This rearrangement joins TRBV5-1 to TRBJ2-7; D might be TRBD1 (5 bases). Trimming removed 0 bases from V and 2 bases from J, with 12 bases in between. Germline loops: CDR1 SGHRS, CDR2 YFSETQ. This CDR3 has 15 amino acids.

In its sample, this clone was seen a few times. The chain recombines TRBV6-2 or TRBV6-3 with TRBJ2-7; 11 nucleotides agree with TRBD1. The CDR3 contains 15 residues. Trimming took 6 bases from V and 3 from J; bases not matched to a gene: 7. Germline CDR1 and CDR2: MNHEY and SVGEGT. The CDR3 nucleotides are TGTGCCAGCAGCAAGCCCGGGACAGGGGGCTACGAGCAGTACTTC. It yields the protein CASSKPGTGGYEQYF.

This clone was detected many times. The V gene is TRBV12-3 or TRBV12-4, the J gene TRBJ2-5; D may correspond to TRBD1 or TRBD2 (5 bases each). V was clipped by 5 bases and J by 5 bases, with 18 bases between them. The CDR3 length is 15 residues. In DNA form, the CDR3 reads TGTGCCAGCAGTCCGCAAAGAGGGGTTGAGGAGACCCAGTACTTC. It yields the protein CASSPQRGVEETQYF.

This clone came up a few times. This sequence joins TRBV25-1 and TRBJ2-7; TRBD2 matches 8 bases. CDR3 length: 16 amino acids. Germline assignment: CDR1 MGHDK and CDR2 SYGVNS. With V trimmed by 2 bases and J by 2 bases, 8 bases remained unmatched. CDR3 sequence: CASSEVESGGTYEQYF. The CDR3 DNA sequence: TGTGCCAGCAGTGAAGTAGAGAGCGGGGGAACCTACGAGCAGTACTTC.

This clone was observed many times. V is TRBV28 and J is TRBJ2-7; D is ambiguous. Trimming shortened V by 3 bases and J by 3 bases, and 3 bases separated the two germline ends. Germline loops: CDR1 MDHEN, CDR2 SYDVKM. The length of the CDR3 is 11 residues. CDR3 amino acids: CASSFDYEQYF. DNA of the CDR3: TGTGCCAGCAGTTTTGACTACGAGCAGTACTTC.